A single sample is the source of the 30 T cell receptor beta chains below, sequenced in a study of blood T cell repertoires in COVID-19. Profiled with immunoSEQ multiplex PCR; TCRdb holds only in-frame clones, not every one. This sample has approximately 190,000 clones; around 83% occur once, and the top ten carry roughly 6.1%. The sequenced sample consisted of peripheral blood. These receptors were taken from a woman aged 40 to 49 with acute or convalescent COVID-19.

V is TRBV4-1 and J is TRBJ1-6, with D possibly matching TRBD1 (5 bases). This CDR3 is built from 18 residues. V was pared by 0 bases and J by 5 bases, with 17 bases between. Germline V gene lookup returns CDR1 MGHRA and CDR2 YSYEKL. DNA for the CDR3: TGCGCCAGCAGCCAAGAAGTCTTAGTGGCAGGGAATAATTCACCCCTCCACTTT. This sequence encodes CASSQEVLVAGNNSPLHF.

This clone was observed a few times. This rearrangement joins TRBV7-2 to TRBJ1-6; a possible D gene is TRBD1 (5 bases). The germline gives CDR1 SGHTA, CDR2 FQGNSA. The CDR3 has 14 amino acids. The V gene lost 5 bases and the J gene lost 7 bases, with 12 bases spanning the gap. As DNA, the CDR3 is TGTGCCAGCAGCCCCGGCGGGGGGAATTCACCCCTCCACTTT. As protein: CASSPGGGNSPLHF.

The chain combines TRBV10-3 with TRBJ1-2; TRBD1 matches at 12 bases. V shed 2 bases and J 6 bases; nucleotides not matched to a gene: 4. Germline loops: CDR1 ENHRY, CDR2 SYGVKD. The CDR3 is 15 residues long. CDR3 coding DNA: TGTGCCATCAGTGAGGCCGGGACAGGGGGCGATGGCTACACCTTC. Protein: CAISEAGTGGDGYTF.

The chain joins TRBV24-1 to TRBJ2-1; 11 bases are a match to TRBD1. Germline-derived CDR1 and CDR2 are KGHDR and SFDVKD. CDR3 length: 16 residues. After removal of 3 bases from V and 6 bases from J, the junction contained 6 bases not matched to a gene. The CDR3 nucleotides are TGTGCCACCAGTGATCAACCGGGACAGGGGGGCAATGAGCAGTTCTTC. Its translation is CATSDQPGQGGNEQFF.

This clone was counted a single time. V gene TRBV6-5 combines with J gene TRBJ2-5; the D gene is possibly TRBD2 (6 bases). The ends were cut back, 2 bases at V and 5 bases at J, with 15 bases in the middle. Germline CDR1 MNHEY, CDR2 SVGAGI. The CDR3 length is 15 residues. The CDR3 loop is CASSYRTTSWETQYF. As DNA, the CDR3 is TGTGCCAGCAGTTACAGGACTACTAGCTGGGAGACCCAGTACTTC.

The DNA for the CDR3 is TGTGCCACCTCGGGTCGCATCGGGACCGGGGAGCTGTTTTTT. Its protein product is CATSGRIGTGELFF. The V gene is TRBV24-1, the J gene TRBJ2-2; D is unclear. Germline V gives CDR1 KGHDR, CDR2 SFDVKD. Trimming took 9 bases from V and 5 from J, leaving 15 bases between them. This CDR3 has 14 residues.

The chain recombines TRBV3-1 (or the pseudogene TRBV3-2) with TRBJ2-1, with D tentatively TRBD2 (6 bases). Looked up from germline, CDR1 is LGHDT and CDR2 is YNNKEL (reference sequence). V lost 1 base to trimming and J lost 16 bases, with 17 bases between them. This CDR3 is 13 amino acids long. The CDR3 here is CASSQVRGTAAFF. DNA for the CDR3: TGTGCCAGCAGCCAAGTACGGGGGACCGCAGCTTTCTTC.

The V and J genes are TRBV3-1 (or the pseudogene TRBV3-2) and TRBJ2-5; TRBD2 is a possible D gene (5 bases). Germline CDR1 reads LGHDT; CDR2 reads YNNKEL (reference sequence). The CDR3 covers 14 residues. V was pared by 4 bases and J by 1 base, with 10 bases between. The CDR3 DNA is TGTGCCAGCAGCCTCACGAGGGCCCAAGAGACCCAGTACTTC. Encoded protein: CASSLTRAQETQYF.

V gene TRBV11-2 combines with J gene TRBJ2-1, with 8 bases aligning to TRBD2. CDR1 is SGHAT and CDR2 is FQNNGV in the germline V gene. The length of the CDR3 is 16 residues. Germline trimming cut 1 base from V and 3 bases from J; bases unmatched to any gene: 5. CDR3 region: CASSLALREDYNEQFF. DNA for the CDR3: TGTGCCAGCAGCTTAGCTTTGCGGGAGGACTACAATGAGCAGTTCTTC.

The genes are TRBV6-5 and TRBJ1-2, with a tentative D call TRBD1 (5 bases). V lost 2 bases, J lost 4 bases, and 14 bases lay in between. Germline loops: CDR1 MNHEY, CDR2 SVGAGI. The CDR3 length is 15 residues. This CDR3 is CASSYGDGEVYGYTF. Written as DNA, the CDR3 is TGTGCCAGCAGTTACGGGGACGGGGAGGTCTATGGCTACACCTTC.

The chain is built from TRBV29-1 and TRBJ2-3; 7 bases agree with TRBD2. V shed 7 bases, J shed 4 bases, and the junction held 2 bases outside the gene matches. This CDR3 is built from 11 residues. CDR1 and CDR2 from the germline V gene are SQVTM and ANQGSEA. The CDR3 DNA is TGCAGCGCCCGGGGGGCAGATACGCAGTATTTT. Amino acids: CSARGADTQYF.

The chain recombines TRBV5-1 with TRBJ1-1, with no clear D. The CDR3 consists of 15 residues. CDR1 is SGHRS and CDR2 is YFSETQ in the germline V gene. V lost 9 bases, J lost 0 bases, and 18 bases lay in between. Here the CDR3 reads CATQPQADMNTEAFF. Written as DNA, the CDR3 is TGCGCCACCCAGCCGCAAGCAGACATGAACACTGAAGCTTTCTTT.

This rearrangement joins TRBV19 to TRBJ1-6; 10 bases align to TRBD1. V was clipped by 5 bases and J by 8 bases; unmatched bases: 6. The V gene's germline CDR1 is LNHDA and CDR2 SQIVND (reference sequence). The CDR3 sequence is 15 residues long. The CDR3 reads CASSAPGTGDSPLHF. DNA for the CDR3: TGTGCCAGTAGTGCGCCCGGGACAGGGGATTCACCCCTCCACTTT.

The genes are TRBV5-1 and TRBJ1-2; D is unresolved. V gave up 2 bases and J gave up 6 bases, with 14 bases separating them. The CDR3 is made up of 14 amino acids. Per the germline V gene, CDR1 is SGHRS and CDR2 is YFSETQ. The CDR3 DNA reads as TGCGCCAGCAGCTTCTCCGTGAGGCGGAATGGCTACACCTTC. Encoded protein: CASSFSVRRNGYTF.

The genes are TRBV30 and TRBJ2-7, with no clear D. V was trimmed by 4 bases and J by 3 bases, leaving 13 bases between them. This CDR3 comprises 13 residues. The V gene's germline CDR1 is GTSNPN and CDR2 SVGIG (reference sequence). This chain's CDR3 is CAWTPLRFYEQYF. The CDR3 coding sequence is TGTGCCTGGACCCCTCTAAGATTCTACGAGCAGTACTTC. The full variable domain, with the rest looked up from reference TRBV30 and TRBJ2-7, is SQTIHQWPATLVQPVGSPLSLECTVEGTSNPNLYWYRQAAGRGLQLLFYSVGIGQISSEVPQNLSASRPQDRQFILSSKKLLLSDSGFYLCAWTPLRFYEQYFGPGTRLTVT.

The chain has TRBV5-1 and TRBJ2-2; tentatively, D is TRBD2 (5 bases). The CDR3 runs 16 residues. Trimming cost V 4 bases and J 6 bases, with 19 bases left between them. Germline V lookup: CDR1 SGHRS, CDR2 YFSETQ. The CDR3 DNA reads as TGCGCCAGCAGCGGACTCACTGAACTACACTCCGGGGAGCTGTTTTTT. This sequence encodes CASSGLTELHSGELFF.

The chain employs TRBV5-5 and TRBJ1-2; no clear D. The V end lost 3 bases, the J end lost 3 bases, and 9 bases lay between the germline ends. Germline values: CDR1 SGHKS, CDR2 YYEKEE (reference sequence). The CDR3 covers 13 residues. DNA of the CDR3: TGTGCCAGCAGCTGGGTCGGGGACTATGGCTACACCTTC. Translation gives CASSWVGDYGYTF.

The CDR3 coding sequence is TGCGCCAGCAGCTTGGATGCAGGGGGCCCTAATGAGCAGTTCTTC. As protein: CASSLDAGGPNEQFF. The chain uses TRBV5-1 and TRBJ2-1; TRBD1 matches at 8 bases. The CDR3 is 15 amino acids. The ends lost 0 bases at V and 7 bases at J; junction bases unmatched: 6. Per the germline V gene, CDR1 is SGHRS and CDR2 is YFSETQ.

CDR3 sequence: CASSLILRYGYTF. CDR3 bases: TGTGCCAGCAGTTTAATCCTTCGGTATGGCTACACCTTC. The V call is TRBV28, the J call TRBJ1-2; no firm D call. The germline gives CDR1 MDHEN, CDR2 SYDVKM. This CDR3 has 13 amino acids. V was pared by 2 bases and J by 5 bases, with 9 bases between.

This sequence joins TRBV24-1 and TRBJ2-5; the D gene is possibly TRBD1 (5 bases). The CDR3 covers 12 residues. V lost 7 bases to trimming and J lost 3 bases, with 8 bases between them. Germline V gene data show CDR1 as KGHDR and CDR2 as SFDVKD. CDR3 nucleotides: TGTGCCACCAGCGAGGACAAAGAGACCCAGTACTTC. Residues: CATSEDKETQYF.

The chain employs TRBV28 and TRBJ2-2; 13 bases agree with TRBD2. The CDR3 contains 15 residues. Germline V lookup: CDR1 MDHEN, CDR2 SYDVKM. Written as DNA, the CDR3 is TGTGGCACGACTAGCGGGAGGTTTTACACCGGGGAGCTGTTTTTT. This translates into CGTTSGRFYTGELFF.

The rearrangement links TRBV10-1 to TRBJ1-3, with a tentative D call TRBD1 (5 bases). This CDR3 spans 13 amino acids. V was trimmed by 3 bases and J by 2 bases, leaving 5 bases between them. Germline-derived CDR1 and CDR2 are WNHNN and SYGVQD (reference sequence). CDR3 nucleotide sequence: TGCGCCAGCAGTGAACAGGCTGGAAACACCATATATTTT. It translates to CASSEQAGNTIYF.

CDR3 amino acids: CASSHPFTGEAFF. CDR3 nucleotides: TGCGCCAGCAGCCACCCCTTCACAGGGGAAGCTTTCTTT. The chain employs TRBV5-1 and TRBJ1-1; D possibly corresponds to TRBD1 (6 bases). Trimming took 4 bases from V and 8 from J, leaving 15 bases between them. This CDR3 contains 13 residues. Germline V gene lookup returns CDR1 SGHRS and CDR2 YFSETQ.

The chain couples TRBV2 to TRBJ2-1, with 13 bases matching TRBD2. CDR3 length equals 15 residues. The J segment lost 4 bases and the V segment lost 6 bases, leaving 3 bases of the junction unmatched. The germline CDR1 and CDR2 sequences are SNHLY and FYNNEI. CDR3 coding DNA: TGTGCCAGCAGGCCGGGACTAGCGGGGTACAATGAGCAGTTCTTC. The encoded protein is CASRPGLAGYNEQFF.

V usage is TRBV2 and J usage is TRBJ2-7, with 7 nucleotides matching TRBD1. The V gene's germline CDR1 is SNHLY and CDR2 FYNNEI. V was pared by 3 bases and J by 2 bases, with 4 bases of the junction left unmatched. The CDR3 totals 14 residues. The CDR3 reads CASSEWDRAYEQYF. Written as DNA, the CDR3 is TGTGCCAGCAGTGAGTGGGACAGAGCCTACGAGCAGTACTTC.

This chain links TRBV10-3 with TRBJ2-1, with 8 bases identical to TRBD1. Unmatched junction bases numbered 6, after V lost 11 bases and J lost 0 bases. CDR1 ENHRY and CDR2 SYGVKD come from the germline V gene. CDR3 length equals 14 residues. The CDR3 region has the DNA TGTGCCTTCGGGACAGGAAGCTCCTACAATGAGCAGTTCTTC. Its translation is CAFGTGSSYNEQFF.

This clone is a singleton in its sample. This chain joins TRBV6-5 and TRBJ1-1; maybe TRBD1 (6 bases). V lost 6 bases and J 1 base, leaving 9 bases between the germline ends. Per germline, CDR1 MNHEY and CDR2 SVGAGI. There are 13 residues in the CDR3. This CDR3 reads CASRLGQNTEAFF. CDR3 in DNA: TGTGCCAGCAGACTGGGACAGAACACTGAAGCTTTCTTT.

CDR3 coding DNA: TGTGCCAGCAGCCCCACTAGCGGCTCGTGGGATACGCAGTATTTT. The encoded protein is CASSPTSGSWDTQYF. The rearrangement uses TRBV7-2 and TRBJ2-3; 8 nucleotides line up with TRBD2. V was pared by 5 bases and J by 6 bases, with 10 bases of the junction left unmatched. Germline lookup yields CDR1 SGHTA and CDR2 FQGNSA. This CDR3 is built from 15 residues.

The V gene is TRBV6-6, the J gene TRBJ2-2; a weak D match, TRBD1 (5 bases). V dropped 5 bases and J dropped 4 bases, with 20 bases sitting between them. CDR1 is MNHNY, CDR2 SVGAGI, per germline (reference sequence). This CDR3 spans 17 amino acids. CDR3 sequence: CASSPQDLRPPTGELFF. The CDR3 DNA sequence: TGTGCCAGCAGTCCACAGGACCTCCGCCCCCCCACCGGGGAGCTGTTTTTT.

The chain has TRBV7-9 and TRBJ2-1; 14 bases are shared with TRBD2. With 3 bases clipped from V and 6 bases from J, the junction kept 7 bases outside the gene matches. Germline V lookup: CDR1 SEHNR, CDR2 FQNEAQ (reference sequence). CDR3 length: 17 residues. The CDR3 region is CASSFRRGTSGGNEQFF. The DNA for the CDR3 is TGTGCCAGCAGCTTCCGACGCGGGACTAGCGGGGGCAATGAGCAGTTCTTC.